The text below deals with one TCR beta chain. Authors' data handling: Amplification of reference gene primers provided the estimated nucleated cell counts. Generated by immunoSEQ multiplex PCR, the TCRdb table keeps only in-frame clones and is missing some. The V and J calls and the clone size are those of that table, but D and trimming were determined from the DNA. The repertoire holds 210,000 or so clones, 84% seen once, with under 10% in the top ten. These data originate in a study of blood T cell repertoires in COVID-19. At the level of the study: COVID-19 samples, acute and convalescent, were from the United States, Italy and Spain.

The length of the CDR3 is 15 residues. Germline CDR1 reads MDHEN; CDR2 reads SYDVKM. The germline V and J ends were trimmed by 5 bases and 4 bases, with 18 bases remaining between them. The clonotype comes from a woman older than 75 with COVID-19, enrolled during active disease. The material sequenced was peripheral blood. The chain combines TRBV28 with TRBJ2-7, with D perhaps TRBD1 (6 bases). The CDR3 DNA is TGTGCCAGCAGTAACACCCGGGACACCCCTTACGAGCAGTACTTC. Translation: CASSNTRDTPYEQYF.